These 22 T cell receptor beta chains share one sample of origin, sequenced in a study of T cell responses to AZD1222 COVID-19 vaccine. This table comes from immunoSEQ multiplex PCR, and its TCRdb copy is limited to in-frame clones, with some not included. The data hold approximately 100,000 clones, with approximately 89% observed a single time. The source was peripheral blood, collected 28 days after the second AZD1222 dose. These receptors originate from an adult who received the AZD1222 COVID-19 vaccine.

CDR3 nucleotides: TGTGCCAGCAGCCCTCCAACGATTACCGGGGAGCTGTTTTTT. Its protein product is CASSPPTITGELFF. The V gene is TRBV4-2, the J gene TRBJ2-2; no reliable D call. The CDR3 has 14 residues. Trimming stripped 4 bases from V and 5 bases from J, with 11 bases between. The germline V gene has CDR1 LGHNA and CDR2 YNFKEQ.

This clone was picked up a small number of times. The chain employs TRBV5-1 and TRBJ1-4; D call uncertain. Germline V CDR1 and CDR2: SGHRS, YFSETQ. The V end was cut by 4 bases, the J end by 8 bases, with 15 bases between. This CDR3 has 14 residues. CDR3 loop: CASSLRTAQEKLFF. The CDR3 DNA reads as TGCGCCAGCAGCCTTCGGACGGCCCAGGAAAAACTGTTTTTT.

The chain recombines TRBV7-8 with TRBJ2-3, with 8 bases fitting TRBD2. Germline V gene sequence: CDR1 SGHVS, CDR2 FQNEAQ. The CDR3 runs 17 residues. With V trimmed by 5 bases and J by 5 bases, 15 bases remained unmatched. As DNA, the CDR3 is TGTGCCAGCAGCCCGCCGGTTAGGGCGGGGGGTAGAGATACGCAGTATTTT. Translating gives CASSPPVRAGGRDTQYF.

The chain links TRBV7-9 to TRBJ2-1; 9 nucleotides line up with TRBD2. CDR1 is SEHNR, CDR2 FQNEAQ, per germline (reference sequence). This CDR3 has 17 amino acids. Trimming cost V 0 bases and J 4 bases; bases outside gene matches: 7. The CDR3 spells CASSLALSGLAYNEQFF. Written as DNA, the CDR3 is TGTGCCAGCAGCTTAGCGTTGTCGGGACTAGCTTACAATGAGCAGTTCTTC.

The chain recombines TRBV14 with TRBJ2-3, with a possible D match to TRBD2 (6 bases). This CDR3 comprises 14 residues. V lost 7 bases to trimming and J lost 0 bases, with 11 bases between them. Germline CDR1 and CDR2: SGHDN and FVKESK. The CDR3: CASKAGLSTDTQYF. In DNA form, the CDR3 reads TGTGCCAGCAAGGCGGGACTCAGCACAGATACGCAGTATTTT.

This chain links TRBV9 with TRBJ2-2; D gene unclear. The CDR3 spans 18 residues. Looked up from germline, CDR1 is SGDLS and CDR2 is YYNGEE. With 3 bases removed from V and 3 bases from J, the gap between germline ends came to 21 bases. CDR3 protein: CASSGARNLGPDTGELFF. DNA for the CDR3: TGTGCCAGCAGCGGCGCCCGGAACCTCGGCCCGGACACCGGGGAGCTGTTTTTT. Full variable domain (rest looked up from reference TRBV9 and TRBJ2-2): DSGVTQTPKHLITATGQRVTLRCSPRSGDLSVYWYQQSLDQGLQFLIQYYNGEERAKGNILERFSAQQFPDLHSELNLSSLELGDSALYFCASSGARNLGPDTGELFFGEGSRLTVL.

This chain joins TRBV5-4 and TRBJ2-7; D uncertain. CDR1 SGHNT and CDR2 YYREEE come from the germline V gene (reference sequence). CDR3 length: 13 amino acids. Trimming took off 0 bases at V and 3 bases at J, with 7 bases between the two ends. CDR3 nucleotides: TGTGCCAGCAGCTTGGACAAACGCTACGAGCAGTACTTC. Protein product: CASSLDKRYEQYF.

This chain connects TRBV7-9 to TRBJ2-7, with 9 bases matching TRBD1. The germline CDR1 and CDR2 sequences are SEHNR and FQNEAQ (reference sequence). This CDR3 has 14 residues. V shed 5 bases, J shed 5 bases, and the junction held 7 bases outside the gene matches. The DNA for the CDR3 is TGTGCCAGCAGCCCTCGGACAGGGGACCACGAGCAGTACTTC. This translates into CASSPRTGDHEQYF.

This clone was picked up one time. The V call is TRBV2, the J call TRBJ1-1; a weak D match, TRBD1 (5 bases). CDR1 and CDR2 from the germline V gene are SNHLY and FYNNEI. This CDR3 is 13 amino acids long. The ends were cut back, 4 bases at V and 4 bases at J, with 10 bases in the middle. The chain's CDR3 is CASSVAGPTEAFF. The CDR3 region has the DNA TGTGCCAGCAGTGTGGCGGGACCCACTGAAGCTTTCTTT.

This clone was seen a handful of times. Other DNA sequences of this sample code for an identical CDR3. This chain joins TRBV6-1 and TRBJ1-1; D is unresolved. The CDR3 spans 13 residues. Trimming took 1 base from V and 0 from J, leaving 3 bases between them. Germline V gives CDR1 MNHNS, CDR2 SASEGT. Written as DNA, the CDR3 is TGTGCCAGCAGTGAAGGTTTGAACACTGAAGCTTTCTTT. Amino acid sequence: CASSEGLNTEAFF.

The chain recombines TRBV7-8 with TRBJ2-2; 7 bases fit TRBD1. The CDR3 contains 15 residues. Losses at the gene ends were 5 bases for V and 3 bases for J; bases not matched to a gene: 6. Per the germline V gene, CDR1 is SGHVS and CDR2 is FQNEAQ. CDR3 in DNA: TGTGCCAGCAGCCGAGACAGGGCTGACACCGGGGAGCTGTTTTTT. Protein product: CASSRDRADTGELFF.

The chain joins TRBV11-2 to TRBJ1-1, with D unresolved. The germline V and J ends were trimmed by 2 bases and 9 bases, with 10 bases remaining between them. This CDR3 region has 12 residues. Looked up from germline, CDR1 is SGHAT and CDR2 is FQNNGV. The CDR3 region is CASSLQWHKAFF. CDR3 nucleotide sequence: TGTGCCAGCAGCTTACAGTGGCATAAAGCTTTCTTT.

The genes are TRBV29-1 and TRBJ1-2; D is unresolved. There are 14 residues in the CDR3. Germline V CDR1 and CDR2: SQVTM, ANQGSEA. The V gene lost 6 bases and the J gene lost 6 bases, with 20 bases spanning the gap. CDR3 nucleotides: TGCAGCGTGGGCGCGGGAGGGAGTTGGAATGGCTACACCTTC. Translating it yields CSVGAGGSWNGYTF.

This clone was observed once. This rearrangement joins TRBV9 to TRBJ2-7; 7 bases fit TRBD1. This CDR3 contains 16 residues. Germline trimming cut 0 bases from V and 1 base from J; bases unmatched to any gene: 7. Looked up from germline, CDR1 is SGDLS and CDR2 is YYNGEE. CDR3 region: CASSVDRDSLSYEQYF. The CDR3 bases are TGTGCCAGCAGCGTAGACCGGGACAGCTTATCCTACGAGCAGTACTTC.

V usage is TRBV9 and J usage is TRBJ1-3, with D unresolved. Germline-derived CDR1 and CDR2 are SGDLS and YYNGEE. The length of the CDR3 is 16 residues. The V end was cut by 4 bases, the J end by 0 bases, with 14 bases between. In nucleotides, the CDR3 is TGTGCCAGCAGCCCTTTCCCAGGATCCTCTGGAAACACCATATATTTT. Its protein is CASSPFPGSSGNTIYF.

V usage is TRBV27 and J usage is TRBJ2-4; 7 bases align to TRBD1. The germline V gene encodes CDR1 MNHEY and CDR2 SMNVEV (reference sequence). Trimming cost V 8 bases and J 6 bases; bases outside gene matches: 7. The CDR3 has 13 amino acids. CDR3 nucleotides: TGTGCCAGCGGCAGGGACAGCGGAAACATTCAGTACTTC. This gives the protein CASGRDSGNIQYF.

In this sample, this clone turned up once. This chain uses TRBV9 with TRBJ2-3, with unresolved D. The germline V gene has CDR1 SGDLS and CDR2 YYNGEE. V lost 0 bases and J 1 base, leaving 9 bases between the germline ends. CDR3 length: 15 residues. The DNA of the CDR3 is TGTGCCAGCAGCGTAGCATTAGGCCGCACAGATACGCAGTATTTT. Translation gives CASSVALGRTDTQYF.

About this clone itself: The junction does not match germline at one end; this may be a read error. The chain employs TRBV7-7 and TRBJ2-3, with no clear D. This CDR3 contains 15 residues. Germline values: CDR1 SSHAT, CDR2 FNYEAQ (reference sequence). The DNA for the CDR3 is TGTGCTAGCAGCTTAGGACCTACTAGCACAGATACGCAGTATTTT. Translation: CASSLGPTSTDTQYF.

The chain couples TRBV6-2 or TRBV6-3 to TRBJ2-7, with TRBD1 matching 9 bases. J lost 6 bases, V lost 0 bases, and 6 bases had no gene match. In germline, CDR1 is MNHEY, CDR2 SVGEGT. This CDR3 spans 15 amino acids. Here the CDR3 reads CASSYSAGTGSEQYF. The DNA for the CDR3 is TGTGCCAGCAGTTACTCGGCCGGGACAGGGTCCGAGCAGTACTTC.

The chain joins TRBV18 to TRBJ1-1; 7 bases line up with TRBD1. The V segment lost 3 bases and the J segment 4 bases; nucleotides outside the gene matches: 8. CDR1 is KGHSH, CDR2 LQKENI, per germline. CDR3 length: 15 residues. CDR3 sequence reads: CASSPSQGGVTEAFF. The DNA for the CDR3 is TGTGCCAGCTCACCTTCTCAGGGGGGTGTCACTGAAGCTTTCTTT.

The chain links TRBV7-9 to TRBJ2-5, with a tentative D call TRBD1 (5 bases). V was clipped by 0 bases and J by 1 base, with 9 bases between them. The length of the CDR3 is 15 residues. The V gene's germline CDR1 is SEHNR and CDR2 FQNEAQ (reference sequence). CDR3 coding DNA: TGTGCCAGCAGCTTAGCGCAGGGATTCCAAGAGACCCAGTACTTC. This translates into CASSLAQGFQETQYF. Complete variable domain (other parts from reference TRBV7-9 and TRBJ2-5): DTGVSQNPRHKITKRGQNVTFRCDPISEHNRLYWYRQTLGQGPEFLTYFQNEAQLEKSRLLSDRFSAERPKGSFSTLEIQRTEQGDSAMYLCASSLAQGFQETQYFGPGTRLLVL.

V is TRBV5-1 and J is TRBJ2-1; no definite D call. The CDR3 has 15 residues. CDR1 SGHRS and CDR2 YFSETQ come from the germline V gene. Trimming left V 0 bases short and J 5 bases short, with 12 bases between. The DNA for the CDR3 is TGCGCCAGCAGCTTGGTTCTGGGGATGGACAATGAGCAGTTCTTC. Translating gives CASSLVLGMDNEQFF.